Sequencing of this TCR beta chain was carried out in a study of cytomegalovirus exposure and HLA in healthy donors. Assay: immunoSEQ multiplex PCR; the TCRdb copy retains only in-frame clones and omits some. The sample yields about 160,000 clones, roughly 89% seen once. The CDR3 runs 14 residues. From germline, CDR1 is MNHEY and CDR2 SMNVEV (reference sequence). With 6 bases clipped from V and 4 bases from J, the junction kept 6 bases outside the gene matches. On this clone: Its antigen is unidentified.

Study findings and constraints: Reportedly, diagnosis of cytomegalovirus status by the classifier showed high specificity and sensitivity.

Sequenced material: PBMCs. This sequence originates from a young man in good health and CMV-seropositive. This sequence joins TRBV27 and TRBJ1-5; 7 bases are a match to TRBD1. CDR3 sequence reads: CASRKTGDNQPQHF. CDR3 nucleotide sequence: TGTGCCAGCAGGAAAACAGGGGATAATCAGCCCCAGCATTTT.